The 3 T cell receptor beta chains in this list originate from one sample, sequenced in a study of T cell responses to AZD1222 COVID-19 vaccine. Here immunoSEQ multiplex PCR was the method, and the copy in TCRdb shows in-frame clones only, minus some. Of approximately 110,000 clones in the sample, around 88% were seen once. This specimen consisted of peripheral blood, obtained on day 0 of AZD1222 vaccination. The receptors shown here come from an adult in good health.

This clone was seen a single time. The chain employs TRBV10-3 and TRBJ2-5; perhaps TRBD1 as D (6 bases). Trimming left V 5 bases short and J 1 base short, with 8 bases between. Germline CDR1 ENHRY, CDR2 SYGVKD. There are 13 residues in the CDR3. For the CDR3, the DNA is TGTGCCATCAGTTCAGGGGCCCAAGAGACCCAGTACTTC. It yields the protein CAISSGAQETQYF.

This clone was seen just once. The rearrangement links TRBV3-1 (or the pseudogene TRBV3-2) to TRBJ1-5, with D perhaps matching TRBD1 (5 bases). The CDR3 sequence is 13 residues long. Trimming cost V 2 bases and J 7 bases, with 9 bases left between them. Germline-derived CDR1 and CDR2 are LGHDT and YNNKEL (reference sequence). The CDR3 DNA reads as TGTGCCAGCAGCCAATTGGAGGGGCAGCCCCAGCATTTT. As protein: CASSQLEGQPQHF.

V is TRBV4-1 and J is TRBJ2-7, with D possibly matching TRBD1 (6 bases). This CDR3 has 15 residues. Trimming took off 0 bases at V and 2 bases at J, with 11 bases between the two ends. Germline V lookup: CDR1 MGHRA, CDR2 YSYEKL. CDR3 bases: TGCGCCAGCAGCCAAGACCAGGGGTGGACCTACGAGCAGTACTTC. Translation: CASSQDQGWTYEQYF.